What follows is one T cell receptor (beta chain) and its context. The data were obtained in a study of blood T cell repertoires in COVID-19. On the study more broadly: Acute-phase and convalescent COVID-19 samples originated in the United States, Italy and Spain. T cells, B-cell-depleted T cells, or PBMCs provided the cDNA or gDNA that served as material.

Methods used by the authors: Amplification of reference gene primers was used by the study to estimate nucleated cell counts. Repertoires were generated with immunoSEQ multiplex PCR, while TCRdb's copy carries only in-frame clones and drops some. The V and J calls and clone size come from that table; D and trimming were worked out from the DNA. The table records about 100,000 clones, roughly 90% of them present only once. Germline V gene data show CDR1 as SGHRS and CDR2 as YFSETQ. The CDR3 consists of 17 residues. The ends were cut back, 3 bases at V and 3 bases at J, with 21 bases in the middle. Sequencing input: peripheral blood. The TCR was taken from a man in his 60s with acute or convalescent COVID-19. The chain is built from TRBV5-1 and TRBJ1-1; D is possibly TRBD1 (5 bases). The CDR3 region is CASSWGLGTRRDTEAFF. DNA of the CDR3: TGCGCCAGCAGCTGGGGGTTAGGCACCCGGAGGGACACTGAAGCTTTCTTT. The variable domain in full, completed from reference TRBV5-1 and TRBJ1-1, reads KAGVTQTPRYLIKTRGQQVTLSCSPISGHRSVSWYQQTPGQGLQFLFEYFSETQRNKGNFPGRFSGRQFSNSRSEMNVSTLELGDSALYLCASSWGLGTRRDTEAFFGQGTRLTVV.